This TCR beta chain stems from a study of CD8+ T cells in alopecia areata. About the research overall: Treated patients were given oral tofacitinib, which was dosed at 5 to 10 mg twice daily. Study outcomes and limitations: Scalp clonality and expanded CD8+ clones among the top 100 were significantly decreased by tofacitinib.

In each case, RNA was isolated and then reverse transcribed into cDNA as the sequencing template. Assay used: immunoSEQ multiplex PCR; TCRdb lists only in-frame clones, some missing. The sample has about 300,000 clones, roughly 60% seen once. Described treatment: oral pan-JAK inhibitor, 5-10 mg twice daily. The CDR3 spans 14 residues. Per the germline V gene, CDR1 is SNHLY and CDR2 is FYNNEI. Trimming removed 6 bases from V and 6 bases from J, with 15 bases in between. With respect to this clone: No antigen is known for it.

The genes are TRBV2 and TRBJ1-5, with a weak D call TRBD1 (6 bases). The material sequenced was CD4+ T cells sorted from blood, taken at week 24, from a patient treated with tofacitinib. The origin of this receptor is a human donor with alopecia areata. The CDR3 region has the DNA TGTGCCAGCAGCCGACAGGCCCTCGGTCAGCCCCAGCATTTT. Translation gives CASSRQALGQPQHF.